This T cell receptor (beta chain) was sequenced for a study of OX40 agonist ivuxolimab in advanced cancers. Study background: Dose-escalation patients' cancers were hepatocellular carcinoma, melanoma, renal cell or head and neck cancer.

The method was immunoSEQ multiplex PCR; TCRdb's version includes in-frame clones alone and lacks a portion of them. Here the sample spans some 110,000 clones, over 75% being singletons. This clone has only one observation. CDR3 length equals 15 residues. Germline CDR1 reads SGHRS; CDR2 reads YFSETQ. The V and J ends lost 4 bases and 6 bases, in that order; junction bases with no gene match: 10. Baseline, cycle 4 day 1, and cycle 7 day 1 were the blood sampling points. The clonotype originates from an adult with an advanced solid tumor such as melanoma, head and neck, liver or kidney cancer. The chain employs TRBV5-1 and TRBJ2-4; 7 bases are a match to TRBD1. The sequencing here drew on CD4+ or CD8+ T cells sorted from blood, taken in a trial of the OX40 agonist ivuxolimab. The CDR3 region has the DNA TGCGCCAGCAGCGCCGGGACAGCAGGGAGAAACATTCAGTACTTC. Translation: CASSAGTAGRNIQYF.